The clone carrying this TCR beta chain was observed a single time. These data originate in a study of CD8 T cells in Susac syndrome. This CDR3 contains 15 residues. The V end was cut by 6 bases, the J end by 3 bases, with 15 bases between. Sequencing targeted TCR beta in T cells from blood (CD8+ and CD4+). Healthy donors served as age- and sex-matched controls. The authors reverse transcribed roughly 0.5 to 1 ug RNA with random hexamers. TCRdb called the immunoSEQ multiplex PCR reads again in MiXCR, with one record for every CDR3 protein. Of approximately 120,000 distinct CDR3 sequences detected, around 90% appear once; the ten largest clones hold about 0.12%.

The rearrangement uses TRBV12-3 or TRBV12-4 and TRBJ1-5; D possibly corresponds to TRBD1 (6 bases). Material: CD8+ T cells from PBMCs. The clonotype comes from a human donor in good health. In DNA, the CDR3 is TGTGCCAGCAGACAGGGTATGAGTTTCAATCAGCCCCAGCATTTT. The encoded protein is CASRQGMSFNQPQHF.